Each of the 13 T cell receptor beta chains below was sequenced from the same sample in a study of blood T cells in healthy people across ages. The use of a sample-barcoded 5' primer and a J-beta primer mix characterized a second PCR of about 6 to 11 cycles. TCRdb ran MiXCR on the 5' RACE reads and lists one entry per CDR3 protein. In the table there are 1.6 million or so distinct CDR3 sequences, about 31% of which are singletons. The specimen was blood. The receptors here all came from a woman aged 25 to 39 in good health.

This chain connects TRBV12-3 or TRBV12-4 to TRBJ1-6; 10 nucleotides align to TRBD1. There are 22 residues in the CDR3. Trimming took 0 bases from V and 1 from J; bases not matched to a gene: 15. CDR3 sequence: CASSLALTRDRGGLSYNSPLHF. The CDR3 nucleotides read TGTGCCAGCAGTTTAGCGCTAACCAGGGACAGGGGAGGTTTATCCTATAATTCACCCCTCCACTTT.

This clonotype was observed a handful of times. CDR3 in DNA: TGCAGTGCCCCGACAGGGGTCTACACTGAAGCTTTCTTT. It encodes CSAPTGVYTEAFF. The chain has TRBV20-1 and TRBJ1-1; 8 bases are a match to TRBD1. The germline CDR1 and CDR2 sequences are DFQATT and SNEGSKA (reference sequence). V lost 6 bases and J lost 3; bases outside the gene matches: 6. The CDR3 extends over 13 amino acids.

This clonotype was counted between two and nine times. CDR3 amino acids: CASSPSLADRGLYSYEQYF. The DNA of the CDR3 is TGTGCCAGCAGTCCCTCCCTGGCGGACAGGGGGCTTTACTCCTACGAGCAGTACTTC. The V call is TRBV28, the J call TRBJ2-7; 11 nucleotides align to TRBD1. This CDR3 has 19 amino acids. CDR1 is MDHEN, CDR2 SYDVKM, per germline. The ends lost 5 bases at V and 0 bases at J; junction bases unmatched: 15.

This clonotype was detected only a few times. The V gene is TRBV6-1, the J gene TRBJ2-5; TRBD2 agrees at 8 bases. This CDR3 region has 14 residues. Germline trimming cut 6 bases from V and 4 bases from J; bases unmatched to any gene: 7. Germline loops: CDR1 MNHNS, CDR2 SASEGT. CDR3 sequence reads: CASSRGLATETQYF. CDR3 DNA sequence: TGTGCCAGCAGCCGCGGACTAGCAACAGAGACCCAGTACTTC.

The chain carries TRBV20-1 and TRBJ2-5, with D perhaps matching TRBD1 (6 bases). The DNA end favors TRBJ2-7, so the J call may be wrong. The CDR3 is made up of 13 amino acids. The germline V gene has CDR1 DFQATT and CDR2 SNEGSKA (reference sequence). The DNA for the CDR3 is TGCAGTGCTACTAGGGGGAGTCGGTACGAGCAGTACTTC. This translates into CSATRGSRYEQYF.

This clonotype was recorded a few times. The V and J genes are TRBV9 and TRBJ2-3; the D is unclear. V lost 0 bases and J 4 bases, leaving 12 bases between the germline ends. Germline-derived CDR1 and CDR2 are SGDLS and YYNGEE. The CDR3 spans 15 residues. CDR3 bases: TGTGCCAGCAGCGTAGGGGTAGTGGCAGCAGATACGCAGTATTTT. This gives the protein CASSVGVVAADTQYF.

In its sample, this clonotype was seen a few times. V and J are TRBV12-3 or TRBV12-4 and TRBJ1-1; D ambiguous. With 1 base removed from V and 6 bases from J, the gap between germline ends came to 9 bases. The CDR3 runs 13 residues. This CDR3 reads CASSLGWVAEAFF. CDR3 nucleotide sequence: TGTGCCAGCAGTTTAGGGTGGGTGGCTGAAGCTTTCTTT.

At least ten counts were recorded for this clonotype. CDR3 DNA sequence: TGCAGCGTCGGACAGTCAGATACGCAGTATTTT. As protein: CSVGQSDTQYF. The V gene is TRBV29-1, the J gene TRBJ2-3; perhaps TRBD1 as D (6 bases). The CDR3 has 11 amino acids. V lost 6 bases and J lost 4, with 8 bases in between. In germline, CDR1 is SQVTM, CDR2 ANQGSEA.

A note on this clonotype: A much larger clone lies one base from this, so it may be a read error. V and J are TRBV12-3 or TRBV12-4 and TRBJ2-7, with 9 bases that match TRBD1. V lost 5 bases, J lost 3 bases, and 14 bases stayed unmatched. CDR3 length: 17 residues. This CDR3 reads CASSLTPSGTGCYEQYF. CDR3 sequence (DNA): TGTGCCAGCAGTCTAACACCCAGTGGGACAGGGTGCTACGAGCAGTACTTC.

V and J are TRBV11-1 and TRBJ2-7, with D hard to call. This CDR3 is 12 amino acids long. Germline V gene sequence: CDR1 SGHAT, CDR2 FQDESV (reference sequence). The V end lost 4 bases, the J end lost 5 bases, and 9 bases lay between the germline ends. The CDR3 DNA is TGTGCCAGCAGCTCCCCCTTAAACGAGCAGTACTTC. Its protein is CASSSPLNEQYF. Together with reference TRBV11-1 and TRBJ2-7, the CDR3 gives the full variable domain: EAEVAQSPRYKITEKSQAVAFWCDPISGHATLYWYRQILGQGPELLVQFQDESVVDDSQLPKDRFSAERLKGVDSTLKIQPAELGDSAMYLCASSSPLNEQYFGPGTRLTVT.

This chain links TRBV7-6 with TRBJ2-1; 11 bases align to TRBD2. From germline, CDR1 is SGHVS and CDR2 FNYEAQ. V shed 5 bases, J shed 8 bases, and the junction held 8 bases outside the gene matches. The CDR3 consists of 15 residues. The CDR3 protein is CASSTLAGGPDEQFF. CDR3 coding DNA: TGTGCCAGCAGCACTTTAGCGGGAGGGCCGGATGAGCAGTTCTTC.

A few counts support this clonotype. A read error may produce the germline difference seen at one junction end. This chain uses TRBV20-1 with TRBJ2-3; 7 bases are a match to TRBD1. The length of the CDR3 is 13 residues. Germline CDR1 DFQATT, CDR2 SNEGSKA (reference sequence). CDR3 in DNA: TGCAGTGCTGGCCCCGGGACAGCAGATGCGCAGTATTTT. It yields the protein CSAGPGTADAQYF.

This clonotype came up a few times. This sequence joins TRBV5-5 and TRBJ2-5; no reliable D call. Per the germline V gene, CDR1 is SGHKS and CDR2 is YYEKEE (reference sequence). This CDR3 is 14 amino acids long. V was shortened by 3 bases and J by 1 base, with 10 bases between the two germline ends. CDR3 in amino acids: CASSSAQLQETQYF. The CDR3 DNA reads as TGTGCCAGCAGCTCGGCGCAGCTCCAAGAGACCCAGTACTTC. Complete variable domain (other parts from reference TRBV5-5 and TRBJ2-5): DAGVTQSPTHLIKTRGQQVTLRCSPISGHKSVSWYQQVLGQGPQFIFQYYEKEERGRGNFPDRFSARQFPNYSSELNVNALLLGDSALYLCASSSAQLQETQYFGPGTRLLVL.